This T cell receptor (beta chain) emerged from a study of blood T cell repertoires in COVID-19. For the study at large: Material from acute and convalescent COVID-19 was sourced from the United States, Italy and Spain.

CDR1 is MGHRA, CDR2 YSYEKL, per germline. The CDR3 has 17 amino acids. As to this clone: At one of its ends the junction is not consistent with the germline gene, which may arise from a read error.

Original processing methods: Reference gene primer amplification gave nucleated cell count estimates. TCRdb's table, derived via immunoSEQ multiplex PCR, lists solely in-frame clones and lacks some. V, J and clone size are taken as reported in that table, and D and trimming were inferred from the DNA itself. The data contain a few hundred thousand clones, 85% to 90% of them singletons. The chain couples TRBV4-1 to TRBJ1-5; 9 positions agree with TRBD1. Sequencing was done on a sample of PBMCs or T cells enriched from blood (not recorded which). The clonotype comes from a man in his forties who had recovered from COVID-19. Written as DNA, the CDR3 is TGCGCCAGCAGCAAAGACGGAGCGGGACAGGGCAGTCAGCCCCAGCATTTT. Protein sequence: CASSKDGAGQGSQPQHF.